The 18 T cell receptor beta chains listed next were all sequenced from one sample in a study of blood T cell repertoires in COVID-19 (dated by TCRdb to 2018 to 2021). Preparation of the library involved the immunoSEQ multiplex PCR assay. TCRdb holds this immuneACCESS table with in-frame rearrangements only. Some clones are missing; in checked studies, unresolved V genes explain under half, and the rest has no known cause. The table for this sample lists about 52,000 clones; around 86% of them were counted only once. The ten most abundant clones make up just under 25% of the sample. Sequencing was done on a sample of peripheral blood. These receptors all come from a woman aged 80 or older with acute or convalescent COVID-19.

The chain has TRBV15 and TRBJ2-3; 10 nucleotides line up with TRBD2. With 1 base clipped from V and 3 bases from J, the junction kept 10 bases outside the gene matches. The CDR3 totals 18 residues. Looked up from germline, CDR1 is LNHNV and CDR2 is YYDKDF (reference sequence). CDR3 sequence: CATSRVSGGDSVTDTQYF. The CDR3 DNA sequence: TGTGCCACCAGCAGAGTGAGCGGGGGGGATAGTGTGACAGATACGCAGTATTTT.

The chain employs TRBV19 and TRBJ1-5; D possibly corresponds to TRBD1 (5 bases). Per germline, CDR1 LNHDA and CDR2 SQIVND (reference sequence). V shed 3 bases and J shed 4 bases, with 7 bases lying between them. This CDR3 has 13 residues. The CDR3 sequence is CASSMGPNQPQHF. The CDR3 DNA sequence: TGTGCCAGTAGTATGGGGCCAAATCAGCCCCAGCATTTT.

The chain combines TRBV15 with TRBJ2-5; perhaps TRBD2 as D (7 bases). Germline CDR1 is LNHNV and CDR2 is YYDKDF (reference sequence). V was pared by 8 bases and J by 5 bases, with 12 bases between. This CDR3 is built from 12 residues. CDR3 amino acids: CATGGGRETQYF. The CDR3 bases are TGTGCCACCGGGGGGGGGCGGGAGACCCAGTACTTC. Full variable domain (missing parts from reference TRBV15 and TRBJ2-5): DAMVIQNPRYQVTQFGKPVTLSCSQTLNHNVMYWYQQKSSQAPKLLFHYYDKDFNNEADTPDNFQSRRPNTSFCFLDIRSPGLGDTAMYLCATGGGRETQYFGPGTRLLVL.

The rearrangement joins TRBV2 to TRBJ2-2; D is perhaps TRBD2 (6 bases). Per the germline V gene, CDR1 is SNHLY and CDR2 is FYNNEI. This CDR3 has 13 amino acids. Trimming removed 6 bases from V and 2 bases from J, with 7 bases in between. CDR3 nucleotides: TGTGCCAGCAGGCGGGGAAACACCGGGGAGCTGTTTTTT. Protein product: CASRRGNTGELFF.

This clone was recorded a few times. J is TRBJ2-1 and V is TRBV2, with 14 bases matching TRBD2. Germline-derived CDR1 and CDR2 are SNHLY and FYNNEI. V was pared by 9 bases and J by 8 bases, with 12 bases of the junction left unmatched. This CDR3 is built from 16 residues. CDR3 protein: CASKPMTSGRAYEQFF. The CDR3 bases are TGTGCCAGTAAGCCAATGACTAGCGGGAGGGCCTATGAGCAGTTCTTC.

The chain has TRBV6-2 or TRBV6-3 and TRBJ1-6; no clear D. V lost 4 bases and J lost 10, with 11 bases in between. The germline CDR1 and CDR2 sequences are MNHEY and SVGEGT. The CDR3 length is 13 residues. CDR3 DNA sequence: TGTGCCAGCAGTTTGACGACTGACTCACCCCTCCACTTT. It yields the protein CASSLTTDSPLHF.

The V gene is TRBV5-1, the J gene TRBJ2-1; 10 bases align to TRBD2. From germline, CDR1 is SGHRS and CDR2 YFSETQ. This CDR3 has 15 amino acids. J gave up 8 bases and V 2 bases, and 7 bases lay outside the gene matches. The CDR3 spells CASSFVLAGVHEQFF. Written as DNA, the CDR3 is TGCGCCAGCAGCTTTGTCCTAGCGGGGGTGCATGAGCAGTTCTTC.

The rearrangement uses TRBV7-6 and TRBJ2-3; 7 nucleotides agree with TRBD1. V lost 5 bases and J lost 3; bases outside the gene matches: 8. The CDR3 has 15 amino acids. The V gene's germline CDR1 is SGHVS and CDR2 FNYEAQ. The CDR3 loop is CASSPLGQRTDTQYF. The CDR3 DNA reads TGTGCCAGCAGCCCCCTGGGACAGAGGACAGATACGCAGTATTTT.

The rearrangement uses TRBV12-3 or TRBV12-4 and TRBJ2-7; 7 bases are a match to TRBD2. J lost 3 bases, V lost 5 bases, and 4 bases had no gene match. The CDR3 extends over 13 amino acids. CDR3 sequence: CASSLERGYEQYF. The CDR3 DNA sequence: TGTGCCAGCAGTCTCGAGCGGGGCTACGAGCAGTACTTC.

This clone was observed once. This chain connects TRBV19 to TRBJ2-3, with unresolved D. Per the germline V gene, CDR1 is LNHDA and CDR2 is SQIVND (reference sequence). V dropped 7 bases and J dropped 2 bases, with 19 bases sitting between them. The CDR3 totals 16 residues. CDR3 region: CASTLNPLTPTDTQYF. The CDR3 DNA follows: TGTGCCAGTACCCTAAACCCTTTGACTCCCACAGATACGCAGTATTTT.

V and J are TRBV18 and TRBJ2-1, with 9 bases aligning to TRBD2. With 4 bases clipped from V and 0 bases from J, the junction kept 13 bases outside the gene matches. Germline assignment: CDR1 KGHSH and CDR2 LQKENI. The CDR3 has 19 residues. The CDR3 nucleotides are TGTGCCAGCTCACTTCGCCAGGGAGGTAGCGGGAGCTCCTACAATGAGCAGTTCTTC. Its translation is CASSLRQGGSGSSYNEQFF. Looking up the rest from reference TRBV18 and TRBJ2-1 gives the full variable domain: NAGVMQNPRHLVRRRGQEARLRCSPMKGHSHVYWYRQLPEEGLKFMVYLQKENIIDESGMPKERFSAEFPKEGPSILRIQQVVRGDSAAYFCASSLRQGGSGSSYNEQFFGPGTRLTVL.

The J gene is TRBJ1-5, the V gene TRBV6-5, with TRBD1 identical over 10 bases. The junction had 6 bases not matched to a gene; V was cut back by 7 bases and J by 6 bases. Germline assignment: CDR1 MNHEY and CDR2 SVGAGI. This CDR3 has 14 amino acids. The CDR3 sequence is CASTRTGGRQPQHF. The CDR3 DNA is TGTGCCAGCACCAGGACAGGGGGGCGTCAGCCCCAGCATTTT.

The CDR3 loop is CATNEAGGPGTQYF. The DNA of the CDR3 is TGCGCCACCAATGAAGCGGGAGGGCCCGGGACCCAGTACTTC. J is TRBJ2-5 and V is TRBV5-1; TRBD2 matches 10 bases. Germline trimming cut 9 bases from V and 7 bases from J; bases unmatched to any gene: 12. The CDR3 length is 14 residues. The germline V gene has CDR1 SGHRS and CDR2 YFSETQ.

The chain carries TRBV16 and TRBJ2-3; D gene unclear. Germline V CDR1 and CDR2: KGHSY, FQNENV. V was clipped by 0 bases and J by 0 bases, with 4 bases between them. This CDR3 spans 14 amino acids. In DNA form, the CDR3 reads TGTGCCAGCAGCCAATCTCGGAGCACAGATACGCAGTATTTT. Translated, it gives CASSQSRSTDTQYF. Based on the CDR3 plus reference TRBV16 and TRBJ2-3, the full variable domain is GEEVAQTPKHLVRGEGQKAKLYCAPIKGHSYVFWYQQVLKNEFKFLISFQNENVFDETGMPKERFSAKCLPNSPCSLEIQATKLEDSAVYFCASSQSRSTDTQYFGPGTRLTVL.

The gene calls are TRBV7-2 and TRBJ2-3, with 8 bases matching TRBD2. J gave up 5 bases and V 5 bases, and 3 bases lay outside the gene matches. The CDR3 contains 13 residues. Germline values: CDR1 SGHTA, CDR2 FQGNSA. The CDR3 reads CASSPGGRDTQYF. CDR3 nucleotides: TGTGCCAGCAGCCCGGGGGGGCGAGATACGCAGTATTTT.

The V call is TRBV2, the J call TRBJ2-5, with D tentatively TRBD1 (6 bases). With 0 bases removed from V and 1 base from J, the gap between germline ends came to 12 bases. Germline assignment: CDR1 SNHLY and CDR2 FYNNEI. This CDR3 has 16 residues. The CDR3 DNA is TGTGCCAGCAGTGAAGCGATCCTGACAGGCCAAGAGACCCAGTACTTC. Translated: CASSEAILTGQETQYF.

Here the CDR3 reads CASSSTRDSAGNTIYF. CDR3 DNA: TGTGCCAGCAGCTCAACCAGGGACAGTGCGGGAAACACCATATATTTT. The rearrangement uses TRBV7-2 and TRBJ1-3; TRBD1 aligns across 7 bases. Germline CDR1 and CDR2: SGHTA and FQGNSA. Trimming removed 4 bases from V and 4 bases from J; junction bases left unmatched: 10. The CDR3 runs to 16 residues.

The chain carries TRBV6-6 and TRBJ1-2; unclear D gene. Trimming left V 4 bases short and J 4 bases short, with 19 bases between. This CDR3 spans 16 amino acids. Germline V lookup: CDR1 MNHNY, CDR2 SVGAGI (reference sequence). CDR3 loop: CASSSSLAVTLYGYTF. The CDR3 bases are TGTGCCAGCAGTTCCTCCTTGGCAGTGACTCTCTATGGCTACACCTTC.